The sequence of this TCR beta chain was determined in a study of OX40 agonist ivuxolimab in advanced cancers. Study conclusions and caveats: Antigen specificity of clonally expanded peripheral T cells was not established.

Details on this clone: Its target is not known.

TCRdb's copy holds only in-frame clones and misses some; the assay was immunoSEQ multiplex PCR. Of 60,000 to 85,000 clones detected, roughly nine tenths appear once; the ten largest clones hold over 3%. The CDR3 spans 14 residues. J gave up 4 bases and V 4 bases, and 5 bases lay outside the gene matches. Germline-derived CDR1 and CDR2 are SGDLS and YYNGEE. The material was CD4+ or CD8+ T cells sorted from blood, obtained in a trial of the OX40 agonist ivuxolimab. This TCR came from an adult with an advanced solid tumor such as melanoma, head and neck, liver or kidney cancer. This chain uses TRBV9 with TRBJ1-3; TRBD1 matches 7 bases. CDR3 sequence (DNA): TGTGCCAGCAGCTCACAGGGGTACGGAAACACCATATATTTT. Translating it yields CASSSQGYGNTIYF.